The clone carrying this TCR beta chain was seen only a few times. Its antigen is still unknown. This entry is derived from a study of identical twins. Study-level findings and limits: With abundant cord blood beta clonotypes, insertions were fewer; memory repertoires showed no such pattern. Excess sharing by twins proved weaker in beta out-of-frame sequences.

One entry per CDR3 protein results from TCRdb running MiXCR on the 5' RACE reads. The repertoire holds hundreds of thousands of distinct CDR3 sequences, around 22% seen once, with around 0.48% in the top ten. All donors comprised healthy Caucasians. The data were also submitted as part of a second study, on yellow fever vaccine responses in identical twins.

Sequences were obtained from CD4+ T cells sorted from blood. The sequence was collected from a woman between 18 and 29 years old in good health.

The CDR3: CASSGTGGRWAFF. The CDR3 DNA reads as TGTGCCAGCAGCGGGACAGGGGGCAGGTGGGCTTTCTTT. This chain joins TRBV5-6 and TRBJ1-1, with 12 bases that match TRBD1. Germline assignment: CDR1 SGHDT and CDR2 YYEEEE. The J segment lost 11 bases and the V segment lost 4 bases, leaving 6 bases of the junction unmatched. The CDR3 covers 13 residues. Complete variable domain (other parts from reference TRBV5-6 and TRBJ1-1): DAGVTQSPTHLIKTRGQQVTLRCSPKSGHDTVSWYQQALGQGPQFIFQYYEEEERQRGNFPDRFSGHQFPNYSSELNVNALLLGDSALYLCASSGTGGRWAFFGQGTRLTVV.